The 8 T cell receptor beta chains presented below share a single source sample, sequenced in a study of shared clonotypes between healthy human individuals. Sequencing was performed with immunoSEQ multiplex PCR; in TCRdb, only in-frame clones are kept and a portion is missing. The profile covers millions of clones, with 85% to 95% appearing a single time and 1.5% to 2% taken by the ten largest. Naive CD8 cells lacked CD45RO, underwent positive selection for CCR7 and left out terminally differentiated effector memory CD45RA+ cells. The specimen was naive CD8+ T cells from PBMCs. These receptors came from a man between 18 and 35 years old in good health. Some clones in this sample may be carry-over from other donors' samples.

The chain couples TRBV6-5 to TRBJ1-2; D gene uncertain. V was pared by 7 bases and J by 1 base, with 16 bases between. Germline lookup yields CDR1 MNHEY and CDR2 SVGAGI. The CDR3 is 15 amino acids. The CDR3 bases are TGTGCCAGCACCCCTTGGGCAGGAGATAACTATGGCTACACCTTC. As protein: CASTPWAGDNYGYTF.

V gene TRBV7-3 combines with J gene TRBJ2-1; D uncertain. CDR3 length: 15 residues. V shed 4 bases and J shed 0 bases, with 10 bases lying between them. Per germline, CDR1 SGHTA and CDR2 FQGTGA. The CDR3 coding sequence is TGTGCCAGCAGCTCGGACGGAAGCTCCTACAATGAGCAGTTCTTC. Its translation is CASSSDGSSYNEQFF. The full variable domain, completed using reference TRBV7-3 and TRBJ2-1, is GAGVSQTPSNKVTEKGKYVELRCDPISGHTALYWYRQSLGQGPEFLIYFQGTGAADDSGLPNDRFFAVRPEGSVSTLKIQRTERGDSAVYLCASSSDGSSYNEQFFGPGTRLTVL.

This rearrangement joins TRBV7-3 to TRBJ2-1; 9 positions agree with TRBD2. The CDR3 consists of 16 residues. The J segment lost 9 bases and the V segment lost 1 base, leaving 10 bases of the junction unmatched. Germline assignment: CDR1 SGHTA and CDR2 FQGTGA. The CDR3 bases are TGTGCCAGCAGCTTAATTGCGGGAGGGACGGGGACTGAGCAGTTCTTC. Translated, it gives CASSLIAGGTGTEQFF.

As DNA, the CDR3 is TGTGCCAGCAGACGTCCGGCGAACACTGAAGCTTTCTTT. It encodes CASRRPANTEAFF. The chain carries TRBV2 and TRBJ1-1, with D hard to call. The CDR3 length is 13 residues. V was pared by 6 bases and J by 1 base, with 9 bases between. The germline gives CDR1 SNHLY, CDR2 FYNNEI. Filled out from reference TRBV2 and TRBJ1-1, the complete variable domain reads EPEVTQTPSHQVTQMGQEVILRCVPISNHLYFYWYRQILGQKVEFLVSFYNNEISEKSEIFDDQFSVERPDGSNFTLKIRSTKLEDSAMYFCASRRPANTEAFFGQGTRLTVV.

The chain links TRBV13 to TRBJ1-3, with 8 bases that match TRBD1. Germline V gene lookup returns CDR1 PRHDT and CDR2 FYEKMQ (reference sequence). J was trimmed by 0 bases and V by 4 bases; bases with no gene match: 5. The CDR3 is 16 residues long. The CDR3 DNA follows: TGTGCCAGCAGCTCAAGACAGGGGTTCTCTGGAAACACCATATATTTT. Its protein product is CASSSRQGFSGNTIYF.

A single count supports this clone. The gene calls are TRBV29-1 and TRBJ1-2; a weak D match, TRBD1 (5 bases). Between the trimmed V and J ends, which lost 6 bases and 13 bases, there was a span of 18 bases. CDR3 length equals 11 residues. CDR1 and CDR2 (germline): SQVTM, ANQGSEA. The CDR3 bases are TGCAGCGTCCCATATCCCGGGGCTTTCACCTTC. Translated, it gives CSVPYPGAFTF.

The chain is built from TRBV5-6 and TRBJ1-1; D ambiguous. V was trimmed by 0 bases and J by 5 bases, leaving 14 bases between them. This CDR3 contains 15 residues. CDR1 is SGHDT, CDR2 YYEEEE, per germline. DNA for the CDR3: TGTGCCAGCAGCTTGGGGGGAACGGTGAGGACTGAAGCTTTCTTT. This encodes CASSLGGTVRTEAFF.

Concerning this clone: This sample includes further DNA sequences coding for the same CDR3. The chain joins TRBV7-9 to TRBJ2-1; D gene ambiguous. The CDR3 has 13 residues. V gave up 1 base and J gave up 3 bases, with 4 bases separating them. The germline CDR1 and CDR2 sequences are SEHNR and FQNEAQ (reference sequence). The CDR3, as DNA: TGTGCCAGCAGCTTAGACGGCTACAATGAGCAGTTCTTC. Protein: CASSLDGYNEQFF.